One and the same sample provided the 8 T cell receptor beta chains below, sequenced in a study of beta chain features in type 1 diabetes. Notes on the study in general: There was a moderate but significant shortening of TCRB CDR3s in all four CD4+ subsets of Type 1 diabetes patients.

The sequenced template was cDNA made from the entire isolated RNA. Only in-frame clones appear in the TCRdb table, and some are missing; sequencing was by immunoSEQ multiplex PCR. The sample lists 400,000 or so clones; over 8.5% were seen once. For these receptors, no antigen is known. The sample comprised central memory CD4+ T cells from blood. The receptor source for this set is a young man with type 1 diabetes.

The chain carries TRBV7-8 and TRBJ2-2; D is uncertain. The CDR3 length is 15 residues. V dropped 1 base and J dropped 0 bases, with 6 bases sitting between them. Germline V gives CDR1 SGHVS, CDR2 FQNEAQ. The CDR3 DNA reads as TGTGCCAGCAGCTTAGATCGGGCGAACACCGGGGAGCTGTTTTTT. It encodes CASSLDRANTGELFF. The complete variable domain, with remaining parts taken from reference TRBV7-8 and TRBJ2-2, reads GAGVSQSPRYKVAKRGQDVALRCDPISGHVSLFWYQQALGQGPEFLTYFQNEAQLDKSGLPSDRFFAERPEGSVSTLKIQRTQQEDSAVYLCASSLDRANTGELFFGEGSRLTVL.

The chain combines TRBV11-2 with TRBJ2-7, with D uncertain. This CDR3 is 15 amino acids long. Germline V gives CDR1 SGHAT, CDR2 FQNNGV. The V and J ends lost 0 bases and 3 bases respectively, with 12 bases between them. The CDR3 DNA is TGTGCCAGCAGCTTAGAGATAGCTGCATTCTACGAGCAGTACTTC. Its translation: CASSLEIAAFYEQYF.

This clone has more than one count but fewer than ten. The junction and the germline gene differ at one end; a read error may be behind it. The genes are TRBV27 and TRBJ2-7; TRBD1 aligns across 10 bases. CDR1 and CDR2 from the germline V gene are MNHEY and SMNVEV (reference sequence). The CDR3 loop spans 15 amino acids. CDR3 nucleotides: TGTGCCTGCAGTCGACAGGGGGCGAGGTCCTACGAGCAGTACTTC. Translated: CACSRQGARSYEQYF.

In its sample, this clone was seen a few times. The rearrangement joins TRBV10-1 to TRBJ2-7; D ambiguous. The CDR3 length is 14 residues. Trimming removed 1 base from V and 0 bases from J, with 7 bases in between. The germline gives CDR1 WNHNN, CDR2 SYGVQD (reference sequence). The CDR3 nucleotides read TGCGCCAGCAGTGAGTGGTCCAACTCCTACGAGCAGTACTTC. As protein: CASSEWSNSYEQYF.

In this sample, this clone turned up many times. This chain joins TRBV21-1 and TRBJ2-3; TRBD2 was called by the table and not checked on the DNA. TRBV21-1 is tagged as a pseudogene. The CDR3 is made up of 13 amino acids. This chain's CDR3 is CASSKGRRDTQYF. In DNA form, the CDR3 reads TGTGCCAGCAGCAAAGGACGGCGGGATACGCAGTATTTT.

The CDR3 region has the DNA TGCAGTGCTAGAGAGCGGGTTCGGCGGTTCTTC. It yields the protein CSARERVRRFF. The genes are TRBV20-1 and TRBJ2-1; the D gene is possibly TRBD2 (5 bases). V was clipped by 0 bases and J by 15 bases, with 12 bases between them. The CDR3 contains 11 residues. Germline CDR1 DFQATT, CDR2 SNEGSKA (reference sequence).

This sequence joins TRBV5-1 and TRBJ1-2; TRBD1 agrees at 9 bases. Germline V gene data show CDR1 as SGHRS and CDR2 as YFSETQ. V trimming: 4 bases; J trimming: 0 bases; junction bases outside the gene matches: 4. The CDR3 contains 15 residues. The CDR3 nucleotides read TGCGCCAGCAGCCCACAGGGGGCAGCTAACTATGGCTACACCTTC. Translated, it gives CASSPQGAANYGYTF.

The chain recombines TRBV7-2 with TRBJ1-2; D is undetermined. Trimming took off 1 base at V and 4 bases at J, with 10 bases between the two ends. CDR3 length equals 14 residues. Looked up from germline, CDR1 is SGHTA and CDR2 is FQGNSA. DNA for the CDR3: TGTGCCAGCAGCTTAGATGTCTGGGGCTATGGCTACACCTTC. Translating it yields CASSLDVWGYGYTF.